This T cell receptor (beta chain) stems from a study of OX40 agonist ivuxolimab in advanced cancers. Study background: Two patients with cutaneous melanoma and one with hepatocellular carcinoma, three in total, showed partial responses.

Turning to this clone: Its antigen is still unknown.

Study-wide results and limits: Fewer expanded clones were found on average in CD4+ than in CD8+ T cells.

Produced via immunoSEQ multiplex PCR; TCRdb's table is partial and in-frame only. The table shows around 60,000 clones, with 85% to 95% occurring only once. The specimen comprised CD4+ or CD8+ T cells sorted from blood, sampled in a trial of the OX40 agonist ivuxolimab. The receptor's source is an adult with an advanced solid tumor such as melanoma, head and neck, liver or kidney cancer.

As DNA, the CDR3 is TGTGCCACCGGATTAGGACTAGCGGGAGTCGGGGAGCTGTTTTTT. Encoded protein: CATGLGLAGVGELFF. The chain carries TRBV10-3 and TRBJ2-2; 13 positions agree with TRBD2. Germline CDR1 is ENHRY and CDR2 is SYGVKD. V lost 10 bases to trimming and J lost 7 bases; unmatched junction nucleotides: 9. The CDR3 extends over 15 amino acids.